These T cell receptor beta chains were read from a single sample in a study of identical twins. TCRdb reprocessed the 5' RACE reads with MiXCR, giving one entry per CDR3 protein. The table lists approximately 190,000 distinct CDR3 sequences, around a sixth of them singletons. The data were also submitted as part of a second study, on T cells expressing NK-cell markers.

Sample: CD8+ T cells sorted from blood. These receptors came from a woman aged 18 to 35 in good health. Each CDR3 is given with its conserved first and last residue. D genes are given only for firm matches. Clone size is stated in some rows and not others, as once, few, many or a class when expanded.

d_gene	abundance	j_gene	v_gene	CDR3nt	CDR3aa
.	.	TRBJ2-2	TRBV29-1	TGCAGCGTTGAACAGGGCCCCGGGGAGCTGTTTTTT	CSVEQGPGELFF
.	.	TRBJ2-7	TRBV7-9	TGTGCCAGCAGCTTAGCTTCCCACGAGCAGTACTTC	CASSLASHEQYF
.	.	TRBJ2-1	TRBV4-3	TGCGCCAGCAGCCAAGTTTTAACCAATGAGCAGTTCTTC	CASSQVLTNEQFF
TRBD2	few	TRBJ2-3	TRBV7-9	TGTGCCAGCAGCTTCAAGCGGGAATCCGATACGCAGTATTTT	CASSFKRESDTQYF
.	.	TRBJ1-6	TRBV6-1	TGTGCCAGCAGTAGCGGGACTGGCCGAAATTCACCCCTCCACTTT	CASSSGTGRNSPLHF
.	few	TRBJ1-2	TRBV27	TGTGCCAGCAGGGCCAACTTGGTTAACTATGGCTACACCTTC	CASRANLVNYGYTF
.	few	TRBJ2-3	TRBV29-1	TGCAGCACCCAGGGGGATACGCAGTATTTT	CSTQGDTQYF
.	.	TRBJ2-7	TRBV9	TGTGCCAGCAGCGTAGCCTCCGGGGCCGAGGGCTACGAGCAGTACTTC	CASSVASGAEGYEQYF
.	.	TRBJ2-1	TRBV6-2/TRBV6-3	TGTGCCAGCAGTACAACAGGAGACTACAATGAGCAGTTCTTC	CASSTTGDYNEQFF
.	few	TRBJ1-1	TRBV20-1	TGCAGTGCTAGTATGGGGATGGGCACTGAAGCTTTCTTT	CSASMGMGTEAFF
.	.	TRBJ2-7	TRBV10-3	TGTGCCATCCCCCCAGGGCGGGGTTTCCACGAGCAGTACTTC	CAIPPGRGFHEQYF
TRBD2	.	TRBJ2-5	TRBV7-9	TGTGCCAGCAGCTTAGGGACTAGCGGTTCGTGGACCCAGTACTTC	CASSLGTSGSWTQYF
TRBD1	.	TRBJ2-3	TRBV4-1	TGCGCCAGCAGCCAAGAGCTACCATCCCAGGGGGACCCCACAGATACGCAGTATTTT	CASSQELPSQGDPTDTQYF
.	few	TRBJ2-7	TRBV20-1	TGCAGTGCTAGAGCTAGGGTATCGATGCATGTGGGGGAGCAGTACTTC	CSARARVSMHVGEQYF
.	few	TRBJ1-4	TRBV9	TGTGCCAGCAGCACCCCGTTAAAGGATCTTGCAACTAATGAAAAACTGTTTTTT	CASSTPLKDLATNEKLFF
.	few	TRBJ2-1	TRBV5-1	TGCGCCAGCAGCCTTAACGGGGGCCACAATGAGCAGTTCTTC	CASSLNGGHNEQFF
.	.	TRBJ2-1	TRBV25-1	TGTGCCAGCAGTGAATATTTGAGGGCGGGACAACAGTTCTTC	CASSEYLRAGQQFF
.	few	TRBJ1-1	TRBV6-1	TGTGCCAGCAGTGCTTCTTCCGGGAACACTGAAGCTTTCTTT	CASSASSGNTEAFF
TRBD1	few	TRBJ2-3	TRBV12-3/TRBV12-4	TGTGCCAGCAGTTCCGGGACAGAACGCACAGATACGCAGTATTTT	CASSSGTERTDTQYF
TRBD2	.	TRBJ2-7	TRBV29-1	TGCAGCGCTATACCCACGGGTAGCGGGATCTCCTACGAGCAGTACTTC	CSAIPTGSGISYEQYF
.	.	TRBJ1-2	TRBV20-1	TGCAGTGCTAGGGATTCCAATGGCTACACCTTC	CSARDSNGYTF
TRBD1	once	TRBJ2-5	TRBV6-2/TRBV6-3	TGTGCCAGCAGTTACCCCCCAACCGGGACAGCCTTCACGACCCAGTACTTC	CASSYPPTGTAFTTQYF
.	.	TRBJ2-1	TRBV7-2	TGTGCCAGCAGCTTAGTTGGGTCAGGGGCTTACAATGAGCAGTTCTTC	CASSLVGSGAYNEQFF
TRBD1	.	TRBJ1-2	TRBV3-1	TGTGCCAGCAGCATGCGACAGGGGATGAGAAACTATGGCTACACCTTC	CASSMRQGMRNYGYTF
.	.	TRBJ2-2	TRBV5-6	TGTGCCAGCAGTCCCGGGGTCCCCGGGAAGCTGTTTTTT	CASSPGVPGKLFF
.	few	TRBJ2-5	TRBV27	TGTGCCAGCAGTTTTGGGGGTGTAGAGACCCAGTACTTC	CASSFGGVETQYF
.	few	TRBJ2-2	TRBV7-8	TGTGCCAGCAGACCCACGGGGGGCATATTCTCCGGGGAGCTGTTTTTT	CASRPTGGIFSGELFF
TRBD2	many	TRBJ2-1	TRBV4-2	TGTGCCAGTAGACTAGCAGGGAATGAGCAGTTCTTC	CASRLAGNEQFF
.	few	TRBJ1-2	TRBV4-2	TGTGCCAGCAGCCAAGAACGTCCGAGGGGAAAGGGCTATGGCTACACCTTC	CASSQERPRGKGYGYTF
TRBD2	few	TRBJ2-1	TRBV6-4	TGTGCCAGCAGCGTACTAGCGGGGGGAAACAATGAGCAGTTCTTC	CASSVLAGGNNEQFF
.	.	TRBJ2-1	TRBV27	TGTGCCAGCAGTCCCCCTGGGGCCAATGAGCAGTTCTTC	CASSPPGANEQFF
.	.	TRBJ2-1	TRBV7-9	TGTGCCAGCAGCCCGGGAATTAATGAGCAGTTCTTC	CASSPGINEQFF
TRBD2	once	TRBJ2-5	TRBV12-3/TRBV12-4	TGTGCCAGCAGTTTGGTAATGCGGGGGGCCCAAGAGACCCAGTACTTC	CASSLVMRGAQETQYF
.	.	TRBJ2-7	TRBV9	TGTGCCAGCAGCGTAGGCGACGGAGACGAGCAGTACTTC	CASSVGDGDEQYF
TRBD2	few	TRBJ2-7	TRBV12-3/TRBV12-4	TGTGCTACGACCGGGGGACTAGCCTACGAGCAGTACTTC	CATTGGLAYEQYF
.	.	TRBJ2-2	TRBV12-3/TRBV12-4	TGTGCCAGCAGTTTATCAGGGTCCCCCGGGGAGCTGTTTTTT	CASSLSGSPGELFF
TRBD1	few	TRBJ2-7	TRBV6-1	TGTGCCAGCAGTAGGGACAGGGGGGGAAACGAGCAGTACTTC	CASSRDRGGNEQYF
TRBD2	.	TRBJ2-1	TRBV7-8	TGTGCCAGCACCCGGACTAGCGGGAGTGACGAGCAGTTCTTC	CASTRTSGSDEQFF
TRBD2	.	TRBJ2-1	TRBV6-2/TRBV6-3	TGTGCCAGCAGTTACGGGACTAGCGGGAGTGATGAGCAGTTCTTC	CASSYGTSGSDEQFF
.	many	TRBJ2-5	TRBV6-2/TRBV6-3	TGTGCCACCACGGACAGTCCCCTCGAGACCCAGTACTTC	CATTDSPLETQYF
.	few	TRBJ2-1	TRBV6-2/TRBV6-3	TGTGCCAGCACTCCACCCAGCTCCTACAATGAGCAGTTCTTC	CASTPPSSYNEQFF
.	few	TRBJ2-5	TRBV7-9	TGTGCCAGCAGCTTACACTACCAAGAGACCCAGTACTTC	CASSLHYQETQYF
TRBD1	.	TRBJ1-5	TRBV18	TGTGCCAGCTCACCAGGGAACAGGGGAGGACCGCCCCAGCATTTT	CASSPGNRGGPPQHF
TRBD2	few	TRBJ2-1	TRBV20-1	TGCAGTGCTAGGATGGGAGTAGCGGGAGGATCTGAGCAGTTCTTC	CSARMGVAGGSEQFF